These 7 T cell receptor beta chains were sequenced from one sample in a study of neurological immune-mediated disorders. In TCRdb, the 5' RACE reads were re-called with MiXCR into one record per CDR3 protein. The sample lists roughly 50,000 distinct CDR3 sequences, 12% occurring once. Sequencing was done on a sample of PBMCs. All receptors come from a woman aged 55-69 years with HTLV-1-associated myelopathy (HAM/TSP).

This clonotype has at least ten counts. The genes are TRBV4-1 and TRBJ2-7; possibly TRBD1 for D (5 bases). Germline V gene sequence: CDR1 MGHRA, CDR2 YSYEKL. The CDR3 runs 15 residues. V lost 0 bases and J lost 2, with 11 bases in between. CDR3 nucleotide sequence: TGCGCCAGCAGCCAAGAAGGGGCCACTGCCTACGAGCAGTACTTC. Amino acids: CASSQEGATAYEQYF.

The chain is built from TRBV5-1 and TRBJ2-1; D is unclear. This CDR3 has 13 amino acids. Per germline, CDR1 SGHRS and CDR2 YFSETQ. V lost 0 bases and J 6 bases, leaving 7 bases between the germline ends. CDR3: CASSLGRGNEQFF. The CDR3 region has the DNA TGCGCCAGCAGCTTGGGGAGAGGCAATGAGCAGTTCTTC.

This clonotype occurred many times. The chain is built from TRBV10-3 and TRBJ2-4, with 10 nucleotides matching TRBD2. V lost 2 bases and J lost 5; bases outside the gene matches: 15. The CDR3 is 19 residues long. CDR1 and CDR2 (germline): ENHRY, SYGVKD. The CDR3 DNA is TGTGCCATCAGTGAGCGGTCCTCACCGGGACTAGCGCCCCAAAACATTCAGTACTTC. It codes for CAISERSSPGLAPQNIQYF.

In this sample, this clonotype turned up many times. This chain uses TRBV20-1 with TRBJ2-1; the match to TRBD2 covers 11 bases. The V gene's germline CDR1 is DFQATT and CDR2 SNEGSKA (reference sequence). The V segment lost 3 bases and the J segment 3 bases; nucleotides outside the gene matches: 1. CDR3 length: 14 amino acids. The CDR3 coding sequence is TGCAGTGCTAGGGGGACTAGCGGCTACAATGAGCAGTTCTTC. Translating it yields CSARGTSGYNEQFF.

This clonotype was recorded at least ten times. V and J are TRBV4-1 and TRBJ2-3; 12 nucleotides match TRBD2. This CDR3 contains 17 residues. The trim removed 0 bases at V and 7 bases at J, leaving 8 bases unmatched. Germline CDR1 MGHRA, CDR2 YSYEKL. The CDR3 nucleotides are TGCGCCAGCAGCCAAGATGAGACTAGCGGGAGTGGGAATACGCAGTATTTT. Translation: CASSQDETSGSGNTQYF.

There are many counts of this clonotype. V usage is TRBV3-1 and J usage is TRBJ2-3; D is undetermined. There are 14 residues in the CDR3. The V end lost 1 base, the J end lost 3 bases, and 8 bases lay between the germline ends. Per germline, CDR1 LGHDT and CDR2 YNNKEL (reference sequence). CDR3 DNA sequence: TGTGCCAGCAGCCAAGGTATAGGAACAGATACGCAGTATTTT. Protein: CASSQGIGTDTQYF.

The table lists this clonotype with many counts. The chain joins TRBV7-2 to TRBJ1-2, with D possibly matching TRBD1 (6 bases). Germline V lookup: CDR1 SGHTA, CDR2 FQGNSA. Trimming left V 4 bases short and J 2 bases short, with 17 bases between. This CDR3 has 16 residues. CDR3 sequence reads: CASSSRVGGRNYGYTF. DNA for the CDR3: TGTGCCAGCAGCTCGCGAGTGGGGGGGCGCAACTATGGCTACACCTTC.